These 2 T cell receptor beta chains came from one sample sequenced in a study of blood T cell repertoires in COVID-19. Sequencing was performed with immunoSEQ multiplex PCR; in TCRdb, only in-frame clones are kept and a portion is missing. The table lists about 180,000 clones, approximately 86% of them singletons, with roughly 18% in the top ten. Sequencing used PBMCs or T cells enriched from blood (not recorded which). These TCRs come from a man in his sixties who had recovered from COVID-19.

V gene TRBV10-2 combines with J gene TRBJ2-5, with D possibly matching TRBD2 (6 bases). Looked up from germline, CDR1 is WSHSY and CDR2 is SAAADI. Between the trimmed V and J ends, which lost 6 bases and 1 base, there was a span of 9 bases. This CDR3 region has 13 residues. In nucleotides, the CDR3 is TGCGCCAGCAGGGGGGGTCTCCAAGAGACCCAGTACTTC. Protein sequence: CASRGGLQETQYF.

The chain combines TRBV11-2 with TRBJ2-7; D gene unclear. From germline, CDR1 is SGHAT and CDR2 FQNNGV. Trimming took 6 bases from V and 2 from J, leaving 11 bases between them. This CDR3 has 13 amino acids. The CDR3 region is CASSPNIPYEQYF. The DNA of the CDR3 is TGTGCCAGCAGTCCTAATATTCCCTACGAGCAGTACTTC.